These 11 T cell receptor delta chains were all obtained from the same sample, sequenced in a study of γδ T cells in repeated Plasmodium falciparum infection. TCRdb fed the multiplex PCR reads to CATT. The profile shows around 46,000 delta-chain clones, 1.5% to 2% of them singletons. Flow sorting of PBMC yielded separate Vgamma9/Vdelta2+ and Vdelta2-negative gammadelta T cell populations for bulk repertoire analysis. Sequencing input: gamma-delta T cells from blood. Receptor source: a pool of human donors (malaria-infected and uninfected, not separated).

This clone has ten or more counts. The CDR3 region is CAADRGTGDTSDKLIF. In DNA, the CDR3 is TGTGCCGCGGATAGAGGTACGGGGGATACCTCCGATAAACTCATCTTT. The chain has TRDV3 and TRDJ1; 9 bases align to TRDD3. CDR1 and CDR2 (germline): TVYSNPD, GDNSRS (reference sequence). This CDR3 is 16 amino acids long. V lost 5 bases to trimming and J lost 3 bases; unmatched junction nucleotides: 16.

This clone has ten or more counts. The likely explanation is a read error, given a far larger clone one base away. Other DNA sequences in this specimen translate into the identical CDR3. As DNA, the CDR3 is TGTGCTCTTGGGTTTTCCGGCTACACACCCCTGGGGGACCGAACCTACACCGATAAGCTCATCTTT. It is translated as CALGFSGYTPLGDRTYTDKLIF. The V gene is TRDV1; the J gene was not called; TRDD3, the D gene given by the table, was not confirmed from the DNA. CDR1 and CDR2 (germline): TSWWSYY, QGS. CDR3 length: 22 residues.

As for this clone: TCRdb assigns this DNA the protein of a much larger clone, which departs from its translation at residue 7; this likely reflects a read error, and the protein shown comes from translating the DNA. J is TRDJ1 and V is TRDV1; 13 nucleotides agree with TRDD3. The J segment lost 0 bases and the V segment lost 2 bases, leaving 15 bases of the junction unmatched. The germline V gene encodes CDR1 TSWWSYY and CDR2 QGS. This CDR3 has 21 amino acids. CDR3 amino acids: CALGEWDWGIRRPPYTDKLIF. The CDR3 DNA follows: TGTGCTCTTGGGGAATGGGACTGGGGGATACGTCGGCCACCGTACACCGATAAACTCATCTTT.

Details on this clone: TCRdb has a much larger clone's protein, which differs at residue 15 from the translation of this DNA, likely because of a read error; what is shown is the protein translated from the DNA. No call exists for the J gene, whereas the V gene is TRDV2; the table assigns TRDD3, which was not confirmed against the DNA. The CDR3 length is 17 residues. In germline, CDR1 is GEAIGNYY, CDR2 EKD. The CDR3 DNA is TGTGCCTGTGACACCCTAGCCCGGGGGGATAACACCGATAAACCCATCTTT. It specifies CACDTLARGDNTDKPIF.

This clone was observed a few times. TCRdb lists the protein of a much larger clone for this DNA, which differs at residue 17, so this is likely a read error; the protein given here is translated from the DNA itself. This chain uses TRDV1 with TRDJ1; TRDD2 agrees at 8 bases. Germline CDR1 and CDR2: TSWWSYY and QGS. This CDR3 has 21 amino acids. CDR3 residues: CALGGLPTRNSGRRYTGKLIF. In DNA, the CDR3 is TGTGCTCTTGGGGGGCTTCCTACGAGAAACTCCGGGCGTCGTTACACCGGTAAACTCATCTTT.

For this clone: This sequence is one base from a far larger clone and is likely a read error. Other DNA sequences in the sample encode the same CDR3. This chain connects TRDV1 to TRDJ1, with 8 bases fitting TRDD3. The germline gives CDR1 TSWWSYY, CDR2 QGS. The CDR3 loop spans 19 amino acids. The CDR3 DNA is TGTGCTCTGGGGGAACTAGTACCTACGGGGGATAAATTAATACGTAAACTCATCTTT. This codes for CALGELVPTGDKLIRKLIF.

This clone was detected a few times. This chain links TRDV1 with TRDJ1; TRDD3 matches 9 bases. Assignment of the J gene here rests on matching the DNA to germline, because TCRdb gives none. The trim removed 6 bases at V and 0 bases at J, leaving 17 bases unmatched. The CDR3 sequence is 19 residues long. Germline values: CDR1 TSWWSYY, CDR2 QGS. CDR3 sequence: CALGYGDWGTRIDTDKLIF. Written as DNA, the CDR3 is TGTGCTCTTGGCTACGGAGACTGGGGGACCCGCATTGACACCGATAAACTCATCTTT.

The table lists this clone with a few counts. TCRdb pairs this DNA with a much larger clone's protein that differs at residue 6, likely a read error; the protein shown was translated from the DNA. V usage is TRDV1 and J usage is TRDJ1; 10 nucleotides align to TRDD3. TCRdb leaves out the J gene; it was filled in here by matching the DNA to germline. V shed 4 bases and J 8 bases; nucleotides not matched to a gene: 13. CDR1 is TSWWSYY, CDR2 QGS, per germline. There are 16 residues in the CDR3. CDR3 sequence reads: CALGGPPRGGIRKLIF. CDR3 sequence (DNA): TGTGCTCTTGGGGGCCCCCCGAGGGGGGGGATACGCAAACTCATCTTT.

The sample holds many counts of this clone. This chain joins TRDV2 and TRDJ1; no definite D call. Germline matching of the DNA provided the J gene here, since TCRdb leaves it blank. With 0 bases removed from V and 2 bases from J, the gap between germline ends came to 27 bases. Germline values: CDR1 GEAIGNYY, CDR2 EKD. The length of the CDR3 is 20 residues. The chain's CDR3 is CACDTVVGAGAYRETDKLIF. The DNA of the CDR3 is TGTGCCTGTGACACCGTGGTGGGTGCAGGGGCGTATCGGGAGACCGATAAACTCATCTTT.

A few counts support this clone. The genes are TRDV2 and TRDJ3; 8 bases align to TRDD3. The J gene, absent from TCRdb, was called here by matching the DNA to germline. The junction had 14 bases not matched to a gene; V was cut back by 0 bases and J by 2 bases. Germline CDR1 reads GEAIGNYY; CDR2 reads EKD. The CDR3 consists of 21 residues. This CDR3 is CACDTAALGELQAWDTRQMFF. DNA for the CDR3: TGTGCCTGTGACACCGCAGCTCTGGGGGAGCTTCAGGCCTGGGACACCCGACAGATGTTTTTC.

As to this clone: TCRdb pairs this DNA with a much larger clone's protein that differs at residue 21, likely a read error; the protein shown was translated from the DNA. The genes are TRDV1 and TRDJ1; TRDD3 aligns across 11 bases. J lost 10 bases, V lost 2 bases, and 39 bases had no gene match. The CDR3 is 25 residues long. Per germline, CDR1 TSWWSYY and CDR2 QGS. The CDR3 spells CALGEVFRRFLRSDVGDTQVKRLIF. CDR3 nucleotide sequence: TGTGCTCTTGGGGAAGTGTTTAGGAGGTTCCTACGATCCGATGTGGGGGATACGCAGGTCAAAAGACTCATCTTT.